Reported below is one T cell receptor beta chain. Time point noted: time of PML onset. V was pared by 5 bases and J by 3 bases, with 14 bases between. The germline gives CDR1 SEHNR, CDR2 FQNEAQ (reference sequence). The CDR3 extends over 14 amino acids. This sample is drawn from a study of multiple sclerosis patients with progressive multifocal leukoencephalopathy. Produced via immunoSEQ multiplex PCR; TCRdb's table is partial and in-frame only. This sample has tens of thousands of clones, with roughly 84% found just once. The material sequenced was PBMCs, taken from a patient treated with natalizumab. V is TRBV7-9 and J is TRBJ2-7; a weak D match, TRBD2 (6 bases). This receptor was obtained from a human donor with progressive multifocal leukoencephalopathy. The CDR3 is CASSPSGLIYEQYF. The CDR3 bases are TGTGCCAGCAGCCCCAGCGGACTAATCTACGAGCAGTACTTC.